Shown below are 8 T cell receptor beta chains from a single sample sequenced in a study of PD-1 blockade in classical Hodgkin lymphoma. Sequencing was performed with immunoSEQ multiplex PCR; in TCRdb, only in-frame clones are kept and a portion is missing. Altogether around 29,000 clones are present, roughly 90% being singletons, with the ten largest covering 0.3% to 0.4%. This sample's time point: newly diagnosed, previously untreated cHL patient sample. The CD4+ T cells used were purified from thawed PBMCs through magnetic negative selection. Material: CD4+ T cells from blood. These receptors all come from a human donor with classical Hodgkin lymphoma.

This sequence joins TRBV28 and TRBJ1-3; a weak D match, TRBD1 (5 bases). Germline CDR1 MDHEN, CDR2 SYDVKM. The V end lost 7 bases, the J end lost 2 bases, and 12 bases lay between the germline ends. The CDR3 contains 14 residues. The CDR3 DNA is TGTGCCAGCAAACCCTCGGGGGCTGGAAACACCATATATTTT. The encoded protein is CASKPSGAGNTIYF.

CDR3 DNA sequence: TGTGCCAGTAGTACGGCGATCGGCGGGGAGCTGTTTTTT. Residues: CASSTAIGGELFF. The rearrangement uses TRBV19 and TRBJ2-2; D is unresolved. The length of the CDR3 is 13 residues. From germline, CDR1 is LNHDA and CDR2 SQIVND (reference sequence). V shed 4 bases and J shed 7 bases, with 10 bases lying between them.

The chain couples TRBV7-3 to TRBJ2-1; 16 nucleotides agree with TRBD2. CDR3 length equals 16 residues. The ends lost 4 bases at V and 7 bases at J; junction bases unmatched: 4. Germline V gene lookup returns CDR1 SGHTA and CDR2 FQGTGA. The CDR3 nucleotides are TGTGCCAGCAGCTCCCCGGGACTAGCGGGAGGGAATGAGCAGTTCTTC. The encoded protein is CASSSPGLAGGNEQFF.

The rearrangement links TRBV18 to TRBJ1-1; 7 positions agree with TRBD1. Unmatched junction bases numbered 10, after V lost 1 base and J lost 8 bases. Germline-derived CDR1 and CDR2 are KGHSH and LQKENI. The CDR3 loop spans 15 amino acids. In nucleotides, the CDR3 is TGTGCCAGCTCACCACGAGGGGGCTCTCTGGTCGAAGCTTTCTTT. Its protein product is CASSPRGGSLVEAFF.

The rearrangement joins TRBV5-1 to TRBJ2-1, with a possible D match to TRBD2 (6 bases). The CDR3 has 15 residues. With 0 bases removed from V and 8 bases from J, the gap between germline ends came to 15 bases. CDR1 and CDR2 (germline): SGHRS, YFSETQ. The CDR3 bases are TGCGCCAGCAGCTTGGTCTCTAGGACTATCGATGAGCAGTTCTTC. Protein sequence: CASSLVSRTIDEQFF.

The chain combines TRBV2 with TRBJ1-5; maybe TRBD1 (5 bases). The CDR3 is 12 amino acids. Germline V gives CDR1 SNHLY, CDR2 FYNNEI. V was shortened by 8 bases and J by 4 bases, with 9 bases between the two germline ends. Here the CDR3 DNA reads TGTGCCAGCGCCGACAGAAATCAGCCCCAGCATTTT. This sequence encodes CASADRNQPQHF. The full variable domain, in which reference TRBV2 and TRBJ1-5 provide the parts outside the CDR3, is EPEVTQTPSHQVTQMGQEVILRCVPISNHLYFYWYRQILGQKVEFLVSFYNNEISEKSEIFDDQFSVERPDGSNFTLKIRSTKLEDSAMYFCASADRNQPQHFGDGTRLSIL.

The CDR3 DNA sequence: TGCGCCAGCAGTGAGTCGAGAGGGGGCACTGAAGCTTTCTTT. It codes for CASSESRGGTEAFF. The chain uses TRBV10-1 and TRBJ1-1, with TRBD1 as a possible D gene (6 bases). CDR1 WNHNN and CDR2 SYGVQD come from the germline V gene (reference sequence). The CDR3 spans 14 residues. The V end lost 0 bases, the J end lost 4 bases, and 9 bases lay between the germline ends.

This chain joins TRBV11-3 and TRBJ2-5, with D perhaps TRBD1 (5 bases). V gave up 3 bases and J gave up 7 bases, with 15 bases separating them. The germline CDR1 and CDR2 sequences are SGHNT and YENEEA. This CDR3 region has 14 residues. CDR3 nucleotide sequence: TGTGCCAGCAGCTTTGGGGCGGAGTCAGGGACCCAGTACTTC. It codes for CASSFGAESGTQYF.